The clone carrying this TCR beta chain was recorded once. The V and J ends lost 4 bases and 0 bases respectively, with 14 bases between them. Germline V CDR1 and CDR2: SGHDT, YYEEEE. This CDR3 is 15 amino acids long. This entry belongs to a study of memory CD4+ T cells and cytomegalovirus serostatus. The sort gate was single viable CD3+CD4+CD8-CD45RO+ cells for memory CD4+ T cells. Sequencing used immunoSEQ multiplex PCR; TCRdb keeps in-frame clones, though not all of them. The sample includes roughly 50,000 clones, roughly four fifths of them seen just once. This clonotype originated in an adult in good health and CMV-seronegative. This chain joins TRBV5-6 and TRBJ2-7; D is perhaps TRBD1 (6 bases). The specimen sequenced was memory CD4+ T cells from blood. The CDR3: CASSAGQRSSYEQYF. CDR3 nucleotide sequence: TGTGCCAGCAGCGCTGGACAGCGAAGCTCCTACGAGCAGTACTTC.